The present entry profiles one T cell receptor (beta chain) with its context. The antigen is unknown. The sample comes from a study of a mutant IDH1 vaccine in newly diagnosed glioma. Background on the study: Treated patients had a mean age of around 40 years and a sex split that was roughly 60% male and 37.5% female. Standard pretreatment was either radiotherapy, temozolomide, or, for most, radiochemotherapy with temozolomide. Regarding the study as a whole: Apparently, pseudoprogression bore no relation to changes among the top peripheral T cell clonotypes. There were vaccine-induced immune responses in approximately 95% of the patients.

The time point here: baseline, week 1 (first vaccination visit). The treatment: pre-vaccination baseline after standard-of-care therapy. Generated by immunoSEQ multiplex PCR, the TCRdb table keeps only in-frame clones and is missing some. The repertoire has around 54,000 clones, 80% to 90% of them found once; the top ten carry about 21%. V lost 6 bases to trimming and J lost 0 bases; unmatched junction nucleotides: 9. CDR3 length equals 18 residues. Germline loops: CDR1 SGHNT, CDR2 YYREEE (reference sequence). The chain is built from TRBV5-4 and TRBJ2-6, with 10 bases that match TRBD1. The sample consisted of PBMCs, taken from a glioma patient treated with radiotherapy, temozolomide or both. This clonotype was obtained from a man in his late teens or twenties with glioma. As DNA, the CDR3 is TGTGCCAGCACCTCAGTAGGGACAGGGGTCTCTGGGGCCAACGTCCTGACTTTC. Amino acid sequence: CASTSVGTGVSGANVLTF.